The rows below give T cell receptor beta chains drawn from one sample of a study of T-cell memory formation after mild COVID-19. One entry per CDR3 protein results from TCRdb running MiXCR on the 5' RACE reads. The sample lists approximately 250,000 distinct CDR3 sequences; just over 15% were seen once. What was sequenced was PBMCs or a T cell subset sorted from them (not recorded which). These receptors were taken from an adult woman who had mild COVID-19 (a few samples of this study predate the infection). Cell type and time point are not known. Each CDR3 is given without its conserved first and last residue. Fields, in order: CDR3 protein, V gene, J gene.

ASSQRKIRDASYGYT	TRBV3-1	TRBJ1-2
ASSQGLEPGETQY	TRBV4-1	TRBJ2-5
ASSPPSGTRGNEQF	TRBV25-1	TRBJ2-1
ASSTGVSTGELF	TRBV5-6	TRBJ2-2
ASSDRPRGNEQF	TRBV19	TRBJ2-1
ASSLASGRPHNEQF	TRBV7-2	TRBJ2-1
ASSPSRDSVYT	TRBV18	TRBJ1-2
SAGTSGRSEQY	TRBV20-1	TRBJ2-7
ASSLVADRGQRGARYQPQH	TRBV7-8	TRBJ1-5
ASSLYAGYEQY	TRBV5-1	TRBJ2-7
ASSPMTVSGANVLT	TRBV18	TRBJ2-6
ASSLPRDSSTNEQF	TRBV7-9	TRBJ2-1
ASSQRGLAGVGNSNEQF	TRBV3-1	TRBJ2-1
ASSLAGAGLDTGELF	TRBV5-6	TRBJ2-2
ASSVGGILDPTEQY	TRBV9	TRBJ2-7
ASRTDREGDTQY	TRBV28	TRBJ2-3
ASRSGGSSYNEQF	TRBV6-2/TRBV6-3	TRBJ2-1
ASSRQGAGTEAF	TRBV5-1	TRBJ1-1
ASSPSGGSTDTQY	TRBV7-7	TRBJ2-3
ASSPLPAALGDQPQH	TRBV4-1	TRBJ1-5
ASSLGTSGGADTQY	TRBV5-1	TRBJ2-3
ASSVAGPQINNSPLH	TRBV2	TRBJ1-6
ASKSGDGDRDNEQF	TRBV2	TRBJ2-1
ASRNNSPLH	TRBV27	TRBJ1-6
ASSQGQPYEQY	TRBV2	TRBJ2-7
ASSQTLGSYNEQF	TRBV3-1	TRBJ2-1
ASSSRSSTGGTGELF	TRBV7-3	TRBJ2-2
ASSAGTGADTQY	TRBV5-4	TRBJ2-3
ASSLGVRTDEQY	TRBV7-2	TRBJ2-7
ASSLYYSLNTEAF	TRBV5-1	TRBJ1-1
ASSVGLADYGYT	TRBV9	TRBJ1-2
ASSIGSTGLHYGYT	TRBV19	TRBJ1-2
ATSDPTLANTGELF	TRBV24-1	TRBJ2-2
ASSPWGHSTDTQY	TRBV18	TRBJ2-3
ATSVTGPRTPRFEQF	TRBV24-1	TRBJ2-1
ASSIPGQDEQY	TRBV18	TRBJ2-7
SAAGGQMLPQH	TRBV20-1	TRBJ1-5
ASSQGRRTGVYEQY	TRBV3-1	TRBJ2-7
ASSLMGEGTEAF	TRBV7-6	TRBJ1-1
AWTRALGRSGEQF	TRBV30	TRBJ2-1
ASSLMAITSTDTQY	TRBV5-1	TRBJ2-3
ASRQLAASTDTQY	TRBV12-3/TRBV12-4	TRBJ2-3
AWRVVHEQY	TRBV30	TRBJ2-7
ASSFNRGTYGYT	TRBV27	TRBJ1-2
AGRETDTGELF	TRBV5-1	TRBJ2-2
ASSTGDTGELF	TRBV5-1	TRBJ2-2
ASSTGGTALNSPLH	TRBV3-1	TRBJ1-6
ASSSSIGSYNEQF	TRBV7-7	TRBJ2-1
ASSPPAGRSPLH	TRBV18	TRBJ1-6
ASSPSRTADTQY	TRBV4-3	TRBJ2-3
SARVGEGARGYT	TRBV20-1	TRBJ1-2
ASGYGAGGAYEQY	TRBV12-5	TRBJ2-7
AIKTSSETQY	TRBV10-3	TRBJ2-5
SATNGLAGYEQY	TRBV20-1	TRBJ2-7
ASSQEGHLNTEAF	TRBV4-2	TRBJ1-1